The TCR delta chain described here comes from a study of gamma-delta T cells after stem cell transplantation. TCRdb re-called clones from the RT-PCR reads using CATT. The table includes 1,700 or so delta-chain clones, around 0.33% detected once. The V gene's germline CDR1 is GEAIGNYY and CDR2 EKD. V lost 3 bases and J lost 0; bases outside the gene matches: 5. CDR3 length: 19 residues. The material sequenced was gamma-delta T cells. The source of this sequence is a human donor. It is not recorded whose cells these are; they may come from a transplant donor. The V and J genes are TRDV2 and TRDJ3; TRDD3 matches at 12 bases. The CDR3 nucleotides are TGTGCCTGTGACGGACTGGGGGATACTCACTCCTGGGACACCCGACAGATGTTTTTC. Its translation: CACDGLGDTHSWDTRQMFF.